The clone carrying this TCR beta chain was counted a single time. Its antigen is undetermined. Germline V gene sequence: CDR1 SGDLS, CDR2 YYNGEE. The CDR3 runs to 13 residues. V was trimmed by 4 bases and J by 7 bases, leaving 12 bases between them. Assay: immunoSEQ multiplex PCR; the TCRdb copy retains only in-frame clones and omits some. The sample has approximately 130,000 clones, about 92% seen once. This specimen belongs to a study of graft-versus-host responses after intestinal transplantation. Sequenced material: unstimulated CD4+ T cells sorted from spleen or lymph node cells, taken before intestinal transplant. The clonotype was recovered from a human donor who received an intestinal transplant. This sequence joins TRBV9 and TRBJ1-5, with TRBD1 as a possible D gene (5 bases). The CDR3 DNA reads as TGTGCCAGCAGCCCCACAGGAGGGCAGCCCCAGCATTTT. It codes for CASSPTGGQPQHF. The full variable domain, in which reference TRBV9 and TRBJ1-5 provide the parts outside the CDR3, is DSGVTQTPKHLITATGQRVTLRCSPRSGDLSVYWYQQSLDQGLQFLIQYYNGEERAKGNILERFSAQQFPDLHSELNLSSLELGDSALYFCASSPTGGQPQHFGDGTRLSIL.